This T cell receptor (beta chain) was identified in a study of yellow fever vaccine responses in identical twins. Study results and limitations: It has been reported that, in twins, the vaccine T cell response seemed partly convergent and partly personalized.

In its sample, this clonotype was seen a few times. The antigen remains undetermined. V was clipped by 5 bases and J by 6 bases, with 10 bases between them. The CDR3 covers 12 residues. Using its own MiXCR run on the RT-PCR reads, TCRdb lists one record per CDR3 protein. The sample has 30,000 to 35,000 distinct CDR3 sequences; 50% to 75% are singletons. Material: T cells from blood (PBMCs), unsorted or a sorted subset (not recorded which), obtained before or after yellow fever vaccination (not recorded which). This chain links TRBV12-3 or TRBV12-4 with TRBJ1-1; no firm D call. The source of this sequence is a woman aged 18-35 years who received the yellow fever vaccine. The CDR3 coding sequence is TGTGCCAGCAGTCCGAGAATCGCTGAAGCTTTCTTT. Its protein is CASSPRIAEAFF.